The rows below give T cell receptor beta chains drawn from one sample of a study of blood T cell repertoires in COVID-19. Generated by immunoSEQ multiplex PCR, the TCRdb table keeps only in-frame clones and is missing some. The table has about 340,000 clones, about nine tenths seen once. The sequenced material came from peripheral blood. The receptors derive from a woman in her seventies with COVID-19, enrolled during active disease. Both conserved end residues are part of each CDR3. A D gene is named only where the DNA matches it firmly. Clone size is stated in some rows and not others, as once, few, many or a class when expanded.

J: TRBJ2-2
D: TRBD1
V: TRBV2
size: -
CDR3: CASRQGENTGELFF
DNA: TGTGCCAGCAGACAGGGGGAGAACACCGGGGAGCTGTTTTTT

J: TRBJ1-1
D: -
V: TRBV2
size: once
CDR3: CASDGESVGTEAFF
DNA: TGTGCCAGCGATGGAGAATCAGTAGGCACTGAAGCTTTCTTT

J: TRBJ1-2
D: -
V: TRBV28
size: -
CDR3: CASNNRGSNYGYTF
DNA: TGTGCCAGCAACAATAGAGGGAGTAACTATGGCTACACCTTC

J: TRBJ1-1
D: -
V: TRBV27
size: -
CDR3: CASRDYGSAEAFF
DNA: TGTGCCAGCAGAGACTACGGGAGCGCTGAAGCTTTCTTT

J: TRBJ1-3
D: -
V: TRBV28
size: -
CDR3: CASSFGVPSGNTIYF
DNA: TGTGCCAGCAGCTTCGGAGTCCCCTCTGGAAACACCATATATTTT

J: TRBJ1-2
D: -
V: TRBV6-5
size: -
CDR3: CASSYSPADNYGYTF
DNA: TGTGCCAGCAGTTACTCGCCCGCGGATAACTATGGCTACACCTTC

J: TRBJ2-7
D: -
V: TRBV5-4
size: -
CDR3: CASSITRYEQYF
DNA: TGTGCCAGCAGCATAACACGCTACGAGCAGTACTTC

J: TRBJ2-6
D: TRBD1
V: TRBV5-8
size: -
CDR3: CASTRDRLSGANVLTF
DNA: TGTGCCAGCACCCGGGACAGGCTCTCTGGGGCCAACGTCCTGACTTTC

J: TRBJ2-7
D: -
V: TRBV6-5
size: -
CDR3: CASSASLVVYEQYF
DNA: TGTGCCAGCAGCGCTAGCCTAGTAGTCTACGAGCAGTACTTC

J: TRBJ1-2
D: TRBD1
V: TRBV7-2
size: -
CDR3: CASSLGGTVANYGYTF
DNA: TGTGCCAGCAGCTTAGGTGGGACAGTCGCTAACTATGGCTACACCTTC

J: TRBJ1-4
D: -
V: TRBV19
size: -
CDR3: CASSQRRPTTNEKLFF
DNA: TGTGCCAGTAGTCAGAGGAGACCGACAACTAATGAAAAACTGTTTTTT

J: TRBJ1-2
D: TRBD1
V: TRBV7-9
size: -
CDR3: CASSLTGQGVGGYTF
DNA: TGTGCCAGCAGCTTAACGGGACAGGGGGTTGGTGGCTACACCTTC

J: TRBJ1-1
D: -
V: TRBV20-1
size: few
CDR3: CSASGQLHLMNTEAFF
DNA: TGCAGTGCTAGTGGACAATTACACCTCATGAACACTGAAGCTTTCTTT

J: TRBJ2-7
D: -
V: TRBV7-2
size: -
CDR3: CASSLGLTSSYEQYF
DNA: TGTGCCAGCAGCTTGGGACTTACCAGCTCCTACGAGCAGTACTTC

J: TRBJ1-1
D: TRBD1
V: TRBV25-1
size: -
CDR3: CASRGDRNTEAFF
DNA: TGTGCCAGCAGGGGGGACAGGAACACTGAAGCTTTCTTT